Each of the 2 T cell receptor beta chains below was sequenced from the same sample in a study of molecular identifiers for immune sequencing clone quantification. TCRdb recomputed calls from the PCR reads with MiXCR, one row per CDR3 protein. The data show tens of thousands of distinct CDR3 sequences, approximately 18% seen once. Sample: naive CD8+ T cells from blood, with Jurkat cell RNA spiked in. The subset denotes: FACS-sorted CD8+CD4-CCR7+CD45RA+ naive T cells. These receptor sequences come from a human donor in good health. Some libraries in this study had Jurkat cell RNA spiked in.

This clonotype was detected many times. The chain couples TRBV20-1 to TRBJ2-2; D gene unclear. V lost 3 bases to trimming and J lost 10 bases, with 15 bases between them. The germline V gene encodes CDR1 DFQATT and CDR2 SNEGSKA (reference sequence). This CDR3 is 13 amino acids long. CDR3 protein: CSASPGGAEELFF. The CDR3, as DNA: TGCAGTGCTAGCCCCGGTGGAGCTGAGGAGCTGTTTTTT.

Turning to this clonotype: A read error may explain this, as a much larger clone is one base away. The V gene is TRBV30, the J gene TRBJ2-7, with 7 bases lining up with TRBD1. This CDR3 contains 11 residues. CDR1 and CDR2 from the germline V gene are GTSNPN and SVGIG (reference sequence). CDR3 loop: CAWSHGQEHYF. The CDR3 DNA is TGTGCCTGGTCACACGGACAGGAGCACTACTTC.